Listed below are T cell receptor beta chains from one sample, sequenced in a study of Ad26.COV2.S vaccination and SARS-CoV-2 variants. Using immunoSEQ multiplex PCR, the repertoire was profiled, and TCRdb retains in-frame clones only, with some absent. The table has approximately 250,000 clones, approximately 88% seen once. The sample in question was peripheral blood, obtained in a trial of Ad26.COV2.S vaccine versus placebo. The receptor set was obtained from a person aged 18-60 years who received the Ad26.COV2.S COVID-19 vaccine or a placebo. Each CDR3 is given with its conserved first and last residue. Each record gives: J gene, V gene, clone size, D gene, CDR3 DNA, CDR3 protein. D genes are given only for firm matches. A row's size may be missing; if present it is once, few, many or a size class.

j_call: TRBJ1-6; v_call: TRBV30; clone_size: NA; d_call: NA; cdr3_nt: TGTGCCTGGAGTATACAGGGTACTAATTCACCCCTCCACTTT; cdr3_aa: CAWSIQGTNSPLHF
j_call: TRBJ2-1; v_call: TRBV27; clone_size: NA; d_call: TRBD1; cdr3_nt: TGTCAATACGACCGGGACAGGGGTAGGAATGAGCAGTTCTTC; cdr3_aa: CQYDRDRGRNEQFF
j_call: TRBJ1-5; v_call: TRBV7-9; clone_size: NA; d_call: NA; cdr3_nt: TGTGCCAGCAGCTTAGGGGGATTTGGGGGGCACACTCAGCCCCAGCATTTT; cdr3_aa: CASSLGGFGGHTQPQHF
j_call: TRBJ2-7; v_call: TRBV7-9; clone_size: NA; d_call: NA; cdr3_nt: TGTGCCAGCAGCTTAGCTTCAAGGCTTCTCTACGAGCAGTACTTC; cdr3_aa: CASSLASRLLYEQYF
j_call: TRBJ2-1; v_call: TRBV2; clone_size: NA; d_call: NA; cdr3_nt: TGTGCCAGCAGTGTCTCGCGGAGCAATGAGCAGTTCTTC; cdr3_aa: CASSVSRSNEQFF
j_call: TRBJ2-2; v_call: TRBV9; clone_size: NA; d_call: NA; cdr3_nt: TGTGCCAGCAGCCCTCACTGGACGAACACCGGGGAGCTGTTTTTT; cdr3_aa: CASSPHWTNTGELFF
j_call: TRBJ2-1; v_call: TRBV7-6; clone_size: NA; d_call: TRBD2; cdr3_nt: TGTGCCAGCAGCCCGGGGACTAGCGGGGGGCTATACAATGAGCAGTTCTTC; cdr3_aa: CASSPGTSGGLYNEQFF
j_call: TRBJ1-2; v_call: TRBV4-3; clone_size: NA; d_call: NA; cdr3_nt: TGCGCCAGCAGCCAAGAGGCAGCCACTAACTATGGCTACACCTTC; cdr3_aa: CASSQEAATNYGYTF
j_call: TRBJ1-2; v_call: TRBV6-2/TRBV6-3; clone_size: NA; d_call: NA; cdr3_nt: TGTGCCAGCAGTTACCCTCTAGGTGGCTACACCTTC; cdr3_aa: CASSYPLGGYTF
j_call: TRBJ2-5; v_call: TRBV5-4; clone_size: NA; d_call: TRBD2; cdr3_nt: TGTGCCAGCAGCCTCGAACTAGCGGGGCAGTACCAAGAGACCCAGTACTTC; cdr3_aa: CASSLELAGQYQETQYF
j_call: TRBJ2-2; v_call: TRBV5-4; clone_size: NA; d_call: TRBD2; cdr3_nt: TGTGCCAGCACCCTGGGAGCGGGAGGGACCACCGGGGAGCTGTTTTTT; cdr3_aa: CASTLGAGGTTGELFF
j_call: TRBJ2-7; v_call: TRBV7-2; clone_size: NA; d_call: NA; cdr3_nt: TGTGCCAGCAGCTTAGGACCCGGGACGGACTCCTACGAGCAGTACTTC; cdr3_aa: CASSLGPGTDSYEQYF
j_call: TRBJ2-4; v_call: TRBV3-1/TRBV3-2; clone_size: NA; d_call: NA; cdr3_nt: TGTGCCAGCAGCCAACGGGGGGCCAAAAACATTCAGTACTTC; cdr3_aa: CASSQRGAKNIQYF
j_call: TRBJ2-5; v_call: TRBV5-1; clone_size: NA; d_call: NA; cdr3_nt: TGCGCCAGCACCCAGGGGTCACAAGAGACCCAGTACTTC; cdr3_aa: CASTQGSQETQYF
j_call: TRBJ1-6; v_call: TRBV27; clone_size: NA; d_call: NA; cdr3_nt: TGTGCCAGCAGTTTTTCTATCCTATATAATTCACCCCTCCACTTT; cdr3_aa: CASSFSILYNSPLHF
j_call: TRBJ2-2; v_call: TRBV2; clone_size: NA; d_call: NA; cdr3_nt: TGTGCCAGCGGAGAATTGAACACCGGGGAGCTGTTTTTT; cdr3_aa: CASGELNTGELFF
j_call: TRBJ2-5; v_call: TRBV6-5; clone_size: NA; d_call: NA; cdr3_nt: TGTGCCAGCAGTCCACGATGGCGAGAAGAGACCCAGTACTTC; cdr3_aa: CASSPRWREETQYF
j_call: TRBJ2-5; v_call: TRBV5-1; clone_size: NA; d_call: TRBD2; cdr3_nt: TGCGCCAGCAGCCACACTAGCGGCCAAGAGACCCAGTACTTC; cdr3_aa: CASSHTSGQETQYF
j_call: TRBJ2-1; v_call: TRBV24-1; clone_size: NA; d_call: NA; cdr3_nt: TGTGCCACACAGACCGGGGTCTACAATGAGCAGTTCTTC; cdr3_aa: CATQTGVYNEQFF
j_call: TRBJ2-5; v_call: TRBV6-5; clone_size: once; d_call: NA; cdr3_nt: TGTGCCAGCACTCCCAAGGCCTGGCAAGAGACCCAGTACTTC; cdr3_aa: CASTPKAWQETQYF
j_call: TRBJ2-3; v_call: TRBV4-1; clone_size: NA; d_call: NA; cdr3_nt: TGCGCCAGCAGCCAAGTTCTCCTCACAGATACGCAGTATTTT; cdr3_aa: CASSQVLLTDTQYF
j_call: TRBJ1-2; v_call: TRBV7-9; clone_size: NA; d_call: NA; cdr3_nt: TGTGCCAGCAGCCCCCTGACGGATTTCTATGGCTACACCTTC; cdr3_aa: CASSPLTDFYGYTF
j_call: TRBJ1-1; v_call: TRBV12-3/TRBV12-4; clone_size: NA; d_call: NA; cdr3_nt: TGTGCCAGCAGAAAAACGGTGAACACTGAAGCTTTCTTT; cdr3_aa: CASRKTVNTEAFF
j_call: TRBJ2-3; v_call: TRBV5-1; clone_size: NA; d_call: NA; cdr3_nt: TGCGCCAGCAGCTTGGAACCGGGCTTAAGCACAGATACGCAGTATTTT; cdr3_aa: CASSLEPGLSTDTQYF
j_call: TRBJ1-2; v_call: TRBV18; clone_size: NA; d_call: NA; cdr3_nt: TGTGCCAGCTCACCCCCTGAAGTGCGGTCCTATGGCTACACCTTC; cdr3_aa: CASSPPEVRSYGYTF
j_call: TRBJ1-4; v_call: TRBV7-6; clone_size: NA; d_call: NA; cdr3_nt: TGTGCCAGCGGAGGGACGGGCGAGGGTTGGGGAAAACTGTTTTTT; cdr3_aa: CASGGTGEGWGKLFF
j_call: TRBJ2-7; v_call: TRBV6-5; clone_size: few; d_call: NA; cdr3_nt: TGTGCCAGCAGGTTGACAGTTTCCTACGAGCAGTACTTC; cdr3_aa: CASRLTVSYEQYF
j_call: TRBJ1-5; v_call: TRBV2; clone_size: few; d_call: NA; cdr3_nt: TGTGCCAGCGCTCGATGGTGGTACCAGCCCCAGCATTTT; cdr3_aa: CASARWWYQPQHF
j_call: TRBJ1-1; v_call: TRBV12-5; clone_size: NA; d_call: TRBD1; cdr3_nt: TGTGCTAGTGGCCCTGGACAGGGGGCGGTAGGTGAAGCTTTCTTT; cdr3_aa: CASGPGQGAVGEAFF
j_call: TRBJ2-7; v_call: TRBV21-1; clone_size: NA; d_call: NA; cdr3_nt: TGTGCTAGCAGCAGGGGGTCCTCTCAGGGAGGAGCCGTAAGCTACGAGCAGTACTTC; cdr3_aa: CASSRGSSQGGAVSYEQYF
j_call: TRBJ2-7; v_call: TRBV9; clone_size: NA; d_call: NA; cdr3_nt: TGTGCCAGCAGCGTAGACTGGGCTGCCTACGAGCAGTACTTC; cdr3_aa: CASSVDWAAYEQYF
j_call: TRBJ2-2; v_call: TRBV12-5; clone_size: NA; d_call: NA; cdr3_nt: TGTGCTAGTGGTTTGGTACAAGGGGGGACCGGGGAGCTGTTTTTT; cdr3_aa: CASGLVQGGTGELFF
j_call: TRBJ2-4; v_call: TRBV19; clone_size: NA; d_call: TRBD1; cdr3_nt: TGTGCCAGTAGTAATCGACAGGGTACGAACATTCAGTACTTC; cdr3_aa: CASSNRQGTNIQYF
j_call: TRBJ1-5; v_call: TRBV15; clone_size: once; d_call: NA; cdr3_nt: TGTGCCACCAGCAGAGGTGGGGGGAGCAATCAGCCCCAGCATTTT; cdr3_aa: CATSRGGGSNQPQHF
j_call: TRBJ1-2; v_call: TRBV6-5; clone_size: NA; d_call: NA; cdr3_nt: TGTGCCAGCAGTCGCTTGGCAAACCGCTATGGCTACACCTTC; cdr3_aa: CASSRLANRYGYTF
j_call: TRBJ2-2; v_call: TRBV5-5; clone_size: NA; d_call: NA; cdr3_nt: TGTGCCAGCAGCTTGACAGGGAACACCGGGGAGCTGTTTTTT; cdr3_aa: CASSLTGNTGELFF
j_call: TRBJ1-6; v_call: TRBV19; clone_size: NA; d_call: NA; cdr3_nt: TGTGCCAGTTCGCCGGACGGGGTCCTCCACTTT; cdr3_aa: CASSPDGVLHF